This TCR beta chain was identified in a study of shared clonotypes between healthy human individuals. Study observations and caveats: Rarefaction gave evidence that sorted-subset sequencing remained incomplete despite large depth.

Positively selected for CCR7, the CD45RO-negative cells used as naive CD8 cells excluded terminally differentiated effector memory CD45RA+ cells. Worth noting for this clone: As yet, its antigen is unknown.

The CDR3 runs to 17 residues. V was clipped by 5 bases and J by 8 bases, with 27 bases between them. From germline, CDR1 is SEHNR and CDR2 FQNEAQ (reference sequence). Clones were read by immunoSEQ multiplex PCR, and TCRdb kept only the in-frame ones, dropping some. The sample consists of around 2,100,000 clones, roughly 95% of them appearing once. The sequence derives from a man aged 18 to 29 in good health. The specimen was naive CD8+ T cells sorted from blood. The chain combines TRBV7-9 with TRBJ1-2; D call uncertain. CDR3 DNA sequence: TGTGCCAGCAGCCGCCAAGCTTGGACGGAGGCCTTCGGGGGCTACACCTTC. Translating gives CASSRQAWTEAFGGYTF.